This passage covers 21 T cell receptor beta chains from one sample sequenced in a study of control samples from healthy donors and cancer patients. Only in-frame clones appear in the TCRdb table, and some are missing; sequencing was by immunoSEQ multiplex PCR. The sample has some 78,000 clones, roughly nine tenths seen once; the top ten hold 6.5% to 8%. Sequenced material: blood. The receptor source for this set is a woman aged 55-69 years in good health.

The chain has TRBV25-1 and TRBJ1-1, with 7 nucleotides matching TRBD1. Germline V gives CDR1 MGHDK, CDR2 SYGVNS. The V gene end was trimmed by 2 bases and the J gene end by 2 bases; junction bases not matched to a gene: 5. The CDR3 runs 15 residues. CDR3 sequence reads: CASSELGQTNTEAFF. The DNA for the CDR3 is TGTGCCAGCAGTGAACTGGGACAGACTAACACTGAAGCTTTCTTT.

This chain joins TRBV5-5 and TRBJ2-5; 13 bases fit TRBD2. The CDR3 sequence is 15 residues long. Germline trimming cut 4 bases from V and 5 bases from J; bases unmatched to any gene: 5. Looked up from germline, CDR1 is SGHKS and CDR2 is YYEKEE (reference sequence). The CDR3 DNA follows: TGTGCCAGCAGCCAGACTAGCGGGAGGCCGGAGACCCAGTACTTC. Protein sequence: CASSQTSGRPETQYF.

The rearrangement links TRBV6-1 to TRBJ2-1; 9 bases agree with TRBD2. This CDR3 has 14 residues. Germline assignment: CDR1 MNHNS and CDR2 SASEGT. Trimming took 4 bases from V and 3 from J; bases not matched to a gene: 1. The chain's CDR3 is CASSAAGGYNEQFF. The CDR3 DNA follows: TGTGCCAGCAGTGCAGCGGGGGGCTACAATGAGCAGTTCTTC.

The rearrangement joins TRBV6-5 to TRBJ1-6; D gene ambiguous. Germline V gene lookup returns CDR1 MNHEY and CDR2 SVGAGI. This CDR3 spans 15 amino acids. The ends were cut back, 2 bases at V and 7 bases at J, with 12 bases in the middle. The CDR3 loop reads CASSYGPDPNSPLHF. The CDR3 bases are TGTGCCAGCAGTTACGGTCCAGATCCCAATTCACCCCTCCACTTT.

V and J are TRBV2 and TRBJ2-1, with 8 positions matching TRBD2. The germline gives CDR1 SNHLY, CDR2 FYNNEI. The J segment lost 10 bases and the V segment lost 4 bases, leaving 12 bases of the junction unmatched. This CDR3 is built from 15 residues. The CDR3 is CASSVFQRGYREQFF. The CDR3 DNA reads as TGTGCCAGCAGTGTTTTCCAGCGGGGGTACAGGGAGCAGTTCTTC.

This sequence joins TRBV5-1 and TRBJ2-7; 7 bases align to TRBD2. Germline CDR1 and CDR2: SGHRS and YFSETQ. V trimming: 4 bases; J trimming: 2 bases; junction bases outside the gene matches: 3. The CDR3 totals 13 residues. The CDR3 loop reads CASSPGGTYEQYF. DNA for the CDR3: TGCGCCAGCAGCCCGGGGGGTACCTACGAGCAGTACTTC.

The genes are TRBV9 and TRBJ1-6; TRBD1 aligns across 9 bases. CDR1 and CDR2 (germline): SGDLS, YYNGEE. The CDR3 sequence is 14 residues long. Germline trimming cut 5 bases from V and 7 bases from J; bases unmatched to any gene: 4. The CDR3 DNA follows: TGTGCCAGCAGGACACAGGGGGCGAATTCACCCCTCCACTTT. It translates to CASRTQGANSPLHF.

This rearrangement joins TRBV7-9 to TRBJ1-5; D not certain. The CDR3 totals 13 residues. CDR1 and CDR2 (germline): SEHNR, FQNEAQ (reference sequence). V gave up 1 base and J gave up 9 bases, with 10 bases separating them. CDR3: CASSLEVGMPQHF. In DNA form, the CDR3 reads TGTGCCAGCAGCTTAGAAGTAGGTATGCCCCAGCATTTT.

The DNA for the CDR3 is TGTGCCAGCAGTAACCGAGACAGGGCGTATGGCTACACCTTC. Translated, it gives CASSNRDRAYGYTF. J is TRBJ1-2 and V is TRBV25-1, with 7 positions matching TRBD1. V lost 5 bases, J lost 5 bases, and 8 bases stayed unmatched. Germline CDR1 reads MGHDK; CDR2 reads SYGVNS. The CDR3 has 14 residues.

The chain couples TRBV10-3 to TRBJ2-7, with D unresolved. The germline V gene has CDR1 ENHRY and CDR2 SYGVKD. Trimming left V 10 bases short and J 2 bases short, with 18 bases between. This CDR3 spans 14 amino acids. CDR3 sequence: CATRKETDAYEQYF. The CDR3 region has the DNA TGTGCCACGAGGAAGGAGACGGATGCCTACGAGCAGTACTTC.

The chain combines TRBV28 with TRBJ2-7, with D maybe TRBD2 (6 bases). CDR1 MDHEN and CDR2 SYDVKM come from the germline V gene. V lost 11 bases and J 7 bases, leaving 18 bases between the germline ends. The CDR3 is made up of 12 amino acids. The CDR3: CASVTTGGEQYF. The CDR3 bases are TGTGCCTCCGTGACAACTGGAGGGGAGCAGTACTTC. The entire variable domain, with the rest obtained from reference TRBV28 and TRBJ2-7, is as follows: DVKVTQSSRYLVKRTGEKVFLECVQDMDHENMFWYRQDPGLGLRLIYFSYDVKMKEKGDIPEGYSVSREKKERFSLILESASTNQTSMYLCASVTTGGEQYFGPGTRLTVT.

V usage is TRBV5-1 and J usage is TRBJ2-4; 12 bases align to TRBD2. With 4 bases clipped from V and 0 bases from J, the junction kept 8 bases outside the gene matches. The CDR3 runs to 18 residues. Germline V gene data show CDR1 as SGHRS and CDR2 as YFSETQ. The DNA of the CDR3 is TGCGCCAGCAGCCAAGGCCTAGCGGGGGGGCTAGCCAAAAACATTCAGTACTTC. Encoded protein: CASSQGLAGGLAKNIQYF.

The rearrangement joins TRBV11-3 to TRBJ2-5, with TRBD1 matching over 7 bases. This CDR3 region has 17 residues. Trimming at V came to 1 base and at J to 2 bases, leaving 10 bases not matched to a gene. Germline lookup yields CDR1 SGHNT and CDR2 YENEEA. The CDR3 region has the DNA TGTGCCAGCAGCTTAGGACCATCTACAGGGGAACAAGAGACCCAGTACTTC. Protein: CASSLGPSTGEQETQYF.

The chain employs TRBV3-1 (or the pseudogene TRBV3-2) and TRBJ2-7; possible D gene TRBD1, 6 bases. With 0 bases removed from V and 2 bases from J, the gap between germline ends came to 14 bases. Germline V gene sequence: CDR1 LGHDT, CDR2 YNNKEL (reference sequence). This CDR3 has 16 amino acids. CDR3 nucleotide sequence: TGTGCCAGCAGCCAAGATCCCGGGACAAACGCCTACGAGCAGTACTTC. Translated, it gives CASSQDPGTNAYEQYF.

The genes are TRBV3-1 (or the pseudogene TRBV3-2) and TRBJ2-7; TRBD2 matches 11 bases. V lost 0 bases to trimming and J lost 9 bases; unmatched junction nucleotides: 1. Per germline, CDR1 LGHDT and CDR2 YNNKEL (reference sequence). The CDR3 is 13 residues long. CDR3 DNA sequence: TGTGCCAGCAGCCAAGAGCTAGCGGGAGGGCAGTACTTC. Its translation: CASSQELAGGQYF.

V and J are TRBV4-2 and TRBJ2-5; D tentatively reads TRBD1 or TRBD2 (6 bases each). The V gene's germline CDR1 is LGHNA and CDR2 YNFKEQ. V was shortened by 4 bases and J by 5 bases, with 32 bases between the two germline ends. This CDR3 comprises 20 residues. The CDR3 sequence: CASSLPDTGTPNAAGETQYF. For the CDR3, the DNA is TGTGCCAGCAGCCTCCCGGACACCGGGACACCTAACGCTGCGGGGGAGACCCAGTACTTC.

The chain carries TRBV11-3 and TRBJ2-7, with D possibly matching TRBD2 (5 bases). This CDR3 is 13 amino acids long. The V end was cut by 0 bases, the J end by 4 bases, with 7 bases between. Germline CDR1 reads SGHNT; CDR2 reads YENEEA. The CDR3 reads CASSLEEDYEQYF. The CDR3 DNA sequence: TGTGCCAGCAGCTTAGAGGAGGATTACGAGCAGTACTTC.

This rearrangement joins TRBV5-1 to TRBJ2-7; TRBD2 is a possible D gene (6 bases). Germline CDR1 reads SGHRS; CDR2 reads YFSETQ. This CDR3 spans 14 amino acids. V was clipped by 4 bases and J by 0 bases, with 11 bases between them. The CDR3 protein is CASSPGLSSYEQYF. DNA for the CDR3: TGCGCCAGCAGCCCGGGACTCTCCTCCTACGAGCAGTACTTC.

This clone was seen more than once but under ten times. The genes are TRBV27 and TRBJ1-1; D is undetermined. Trimming removed 5 bases at V and 0 bases at J, with 10 bases between. The CDR3 consists of 14 residues. Germline V gene lookup returns CDR1 MNHEY and CDR2 SMNVEV (reference sequence). In DNA, the CDR3 is TGTGCCAGCAGTATGATGGGTATGAACACTGAAGCTTTCTTT. It encodes CASSMMGMNTEAFF.

V gene TRBV5-4 combines with J gene TRBJ1-1; maybe TRBD1 (5 bases). V was shortened by 1 base and J by 2 bases, with 15 bases between the two germline ends. CDR1 is SGHNT and CDR2 is YYREEE in the germline V gene (reference sequence). CDR3 size: 16 residues. The CDR3 is CASSLPGGGRNTEAFF. The CDR3 DNA reads TGTGCCAGCAGCTTGCCAGGCGGGGGGAGAAACACTGAAGCTTTCTTT.

The chain carries TRBV28 and TRBJ2-1; 12 bases agree with TRBD2. The CDR3 length is 17 residues. CDR1 and CDR2 (germline): MDHEN, SYDVKM. The ends lost 5 bases at V and 0 bases at J; junction bases unmatched: 5. Written as DNA, the CDR3 is TGTGCCAGCAGTGATACGACTAGCGGGGGCTCCTACAATGAGCAGTTCTTC. This translates into CASSDTTSGGSYNEQFF. Drawing the rest from reference TRBV28 and TRBJ2-1, the complete variable domain is DVKVTQSSRYLVKRTGEKVFLECVQDMDHENMFWYRQDPGLGLRLIYFSYDVKMKEKGDIPEGYSVSREKKERFSLILESASTNQTSMYLCASSDTTSGGSYNEQFFGPGTRLTVL.